The clone carrying this T cell receptor (beta chain) turned up a few times. The antigen is undetermined. The source of the sample is a study of T cell repertoires in cytomegalovirus infection. The study, taken as a whole, reports: Ex vivo, HLA-C-restricted CMV-specific TCR beta clonotypes prevailed over the rest of the response.

Germline V gene data show CDR1 as SGHTA and CDR2 as FQGNSA. The CDR3 runs to 16 residues. V trimming: 5 bases; J trimming: 4 bases; junction bases outside the gene matches: 11. Each CDR3 protein gets one entry after TCRdb re-called the reads with MiXCR. The sample has 350,000 to 500,000 distinct CDR3 sequences, 31% seen once. Material for sequencing was PBMCs. This receptor was taken from a human donor in good health (CMV status not recorded). Some clones in this sample may be carry-over from other donors' samples. This chain uses TRBV7-2 with TRBJ1-5, with 7 bases fitting TRBD1. CDR3 nucleotide sequence: TGTGCCAGCAGCAGACACGGGACAGTGTCAAATCAGCCCCAGCATTTT. It specifies CASSRHGTVSNQPQHF.